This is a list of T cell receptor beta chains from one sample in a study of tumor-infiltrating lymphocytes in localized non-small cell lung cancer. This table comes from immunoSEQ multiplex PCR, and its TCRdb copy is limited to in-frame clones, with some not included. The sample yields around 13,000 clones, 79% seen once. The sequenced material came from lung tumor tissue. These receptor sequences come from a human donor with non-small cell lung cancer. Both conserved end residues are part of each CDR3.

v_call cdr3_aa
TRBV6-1 CASRSTANTGELFF
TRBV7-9 CASSLSAEFYNEQFF
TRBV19 CASSIGTGYGYTF
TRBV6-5 CASSRGLGYEQYF
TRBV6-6 CASAVGGIANTEAFF
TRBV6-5 CASKRSFDREGGYTF
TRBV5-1 CASSLAGSGANVLTF
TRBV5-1 CASSPQVGGSYNEQFF
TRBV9 CASSVESGTVTDTQYF
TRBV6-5 CAVGAGAEGGYTF
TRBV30 CAWTRAGLIYEQYF
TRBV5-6 CASSLNRRQNTEAFF
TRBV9 CASSVGLAGGPFTDTQYF
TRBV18 CASSHDRGGTIYF
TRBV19 CASSTLADSYNEQFF
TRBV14 CASSQDLGRGQGGEAFF
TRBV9 CASSVGTGDQPQHF
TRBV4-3 CASSQGHRAQDEQYF
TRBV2 CASRGAGTGNTEAFF
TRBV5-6 CASSFGPRETQYF
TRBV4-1 CASSQDPGTPYGYTF
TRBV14 CASSQATRGGFNEQYF
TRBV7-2 CASSLAKVSGYTF
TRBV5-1 CASSFLTSVSTDTQYF
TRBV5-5 CASSLATNSGANVLTF
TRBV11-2 CASSSISPWDRYNEQFF
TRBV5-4 CASSVDRAVTGELFF
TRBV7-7 CASSLDGTSYNEQFF
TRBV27 CASSARQGVYGYTF
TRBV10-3 CAIRRTGENTEAFF
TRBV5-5 CASSPRGGYQPQHF
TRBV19 CASTPSGNQPQHF
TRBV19 CASSMSWTADYGYTF
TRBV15 CATSRDWGTSTPRQYF
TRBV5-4 CASEGWGDEQFF
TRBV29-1 CSAGDWGYTEAFF
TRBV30 CAWSFGTAQETQYF
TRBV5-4 CASSSGLAGGPFSYEQYF
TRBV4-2 CASSQASAISSGNTIYF
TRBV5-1 CASSLDRFSGNTIYF
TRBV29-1 CSVSFALDQPQHF
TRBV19 CAVKTGNTEAFF
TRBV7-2 CASSLAVSGNRHNEQFF
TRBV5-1 CASSLSGQNYGYTF
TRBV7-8 CASSQPYNEQFF
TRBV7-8 CASSLSPQASGAYGELFF